This T cell receptor beta chain emerged from a study of blood T cell repertoires in COVID-19 (TCRdb year 2020). Notes on the research overall: The collaborator samples originated in the United States, Italy and Spain and spanned the acute and convalescent phases of COVID-19. Sample metadata almost always included a de-identified subject ID, COVID-19 status, age in years and sex. The samples were drawn from the first 160 participants of the ongoing ImmuneRACE study and from some 1,300 subjects provided by 6 global collaborators. The repertoires were released in a freely available public database meant as a resource for research on the immune response to SARS-CoV-2. Deeply sampled blood TCRbeta repertoires from subjects exposed to, actively infected with, or recovered from COVID-19 were included in the dataset. Where available, HLA class I and class II types were taken from metadata supplied by the sample provider and were not determined by assay-based typing. The prospective study material was composed of cDNA or gDNA derived from T cells, B-cell-depleted T cells, or PBMCs.

TCRbeta CDR3 regions were amplified from genomic DNA by means of the immunoSEQ Assay, a bias-controlled multiplex PCR. In the authors' own workflow: Nucleated cell counts per sample were estimated from amplification of reference gene primers within the assay. To quantify the absolute abundance of each unique TCRbeta CDR3 rearrangement, sequence reads were collapsed and filtered. For each sample, productive Simpson clonality was calculated as the square root of Simpson's diversity index across productive rearrangements. TCRdb stores this immuneACCESS table with in-frame sequences only. Part of the clones is absent; in the studies checked, under half of the shortfall reflects unresolved V genes, and no reason is known for the rest. V and J calls and clone size are copied from that table; D and trimming were computed from the DNA. The sample table lists roughly 320,000 clones, about nine tenths of them with a count of one. The ten top clones hold about 4.2% of the sample.

Participants in the prospective study were enrolled through a virtual design, were aged roughly 18 to 100 years, and lived in approximately 24 United States geographic areas. In the prospective study, participants were assigned to cohorts based on the clinical history participants reported in a screening survey and a study questionnaire. ImmuneRACE Cohort 3 recovered participants were defined by two consecutive negative NP/OP PCR tests, healthcare professional clearance, or symptom resolution. In the prospective study, mobile phlebotomists collected whole blood, serum and a nasopharyngeal or oropharyngeal swab from each participant. Additional blood draws and questionnaires over an approximately 2-month period could optionally be provided by prospective study participants. Prospective study blood samples were shipped either frozen or at room temperature before DNA extraction. Worth noting for this clone: Its antigen is not yet known. Base-call qualities are not available, and no considerably larger clone is one nucleotide away.

The germline V gene (reference sequence) gives CDR1 as LNHDA and CDR2 as SQIVND. Deletion took 7 bases off V and 0 bases off J, with a span of 16 bases between the germline ends. The CDR3, cysteine through phenylalanine, is 16 amino acids long. Only the CDR3 portion is preserved as DNA: 48 bases, with reading frame beginning at the first base. Study-level results and caveats: How much clinical and demographic metadata was included differed by source and by participant, and the metadata was provided uncurated.

The clonotype was recovered from a man younger than 40 who had recovered from COVID-19. Sequencing used PBMCs or T cells enriched from blood (not recorded which). The chain couples TRBV19 to TRBJ1-3; tentative D gene TRBD1, with 5 bases matching. The nucleotide sequence is given as TGTGCCAGTATAACCTGGGACTCCTACTCTGGAAACACCATATATTTT. Its amino acids are CASITWDSYSGNTIYF.